A single sample gave rise to the 14 T cell receptor beta chains below, sequenced in a study of shared clonotypes between healthy human individuals. The table came from immunoSEQ multiplex PCR; TCRdb's copy has only in-frame clones and leaves some out. Altogether around 990,000 clones are present, around 77% being singletons, with the ten largest covering roughly 0.9%. Sequenced sample: memory CD4+ T cells from PBMCs. Subset of the sample: CD45RA-negative fraction. The origin of the receptors is a young man in good health. Some clones in this sample may be carry-over from other donors' samples.

The chain employs TRBV6-1 and TRBJ2-5; a possible D gene is TRBD2 (6 bases). Trimming shortened V by 7 bases and J by 0 bases, and 15 bases separated the two germline ends. The germline V gene has CDR1 MNHNS and CDR2 SASEGT. CDR3 length equals 15 residues. CDR3 nucleotide sequence: TGTGCCAGCACAATAGTCGCGGGGTACCAAGAGACCCAGTACTTC. This codes for CASTIVAGYQETQYF.

This chain links TRBV19 with TRBJ2-7; 10 nucleotides agree with TRBD1. V gave up 5 bases and J gave up 1 base; unmatched junction bases: 5. The CDR3 consists of 15 residues. Germline-derived CDR1 and CDR2 are LNHDA and SQIVND (reference sequence). CDR3 amino acids: CASSVWTGGSYEQYF. Written as DNA, the CDR3 is TGTGCCAGTAGTGTTTGGACAGGGGGGTCCTACGAGCAGTACTTC.

The rearrangement links TRBV29-1 to TRBJ2-1; D is unclear. The V end lost 7 bases, the J end lost 8 bases, and 9 bases lay between the germline ends. Germline-derived CDR1 and CDR2 are SQVTM and ANQGSEA. The CDR3 has 10 residues. CDR3 nucleotide sequence: TGCAGCGCCCAGGTCGATGAGCAGTTCTTC. Its translation: CSAQVDEQFF.

The chain uses TRBV5-6 and TRBJ1-4, with D unclear. The CDR3 loop spans 12 amino acids. Trimming pared 3 bases from V and 2 bases from J, leaving 2 bases between. Germline V gives CDR1 SGHDT, CDR2 YYEEEE. The CDR3 sequence is CASSYTNEKLFF. CDR3 nucleotide sequence: TGTGCCAGCAGCTATACTAATGAAAAACTGTTTTTT.

This clone was found a few times. Other DNA variants within this sample encode the same CDR3. The rearrangement joins TRBV29-1 to TRBJ2-1, with TRBD1 matching 11 bases. J lost 6 bases, V lost 3 bases, and 1 base had no gene match. CDR1 is SQVTM and CDR2 is ANQGSEA in the germline V gene. The CDR3 totals 13 residues. The chain's CDR3 is CSVEGTGGNEQFF. The CDR3, as DNA: TGCAGCGTTGAGGGGACAGGGGGCAATGAGCAGTTCTTC.

CDR3 coding DNA: TGTGCCAGCAGCTTGGCAGAGGGGAGTACTAACTATGGCTACACCTTC. Its protein is CASSLAEGSTNYGYTF. The chain joins TRBV5-6 to TRBJ1-2; D possibly corresponds to TRBD1 (5 bases). This CDR3 region has 16 residues. V shed 0 bases and J shed 0 bases, with 12 bases lying between them. The germline CDR1 and CDR2 sequences are SGHDT and YYEEEE.

The chain couples TRBV29-1 to TRBJ1-2, with 7 bases lining up with TRBD1. The CDR3 loop spans 12 amino acids. Germline trimming cut 3 bases from V and 7 bases from J; bases unmatched to any gene: 5. Germline CDR1 reads SQVTM; CDR2 reads ANQGSEA. Here the CDR3 reads CSVDRQGSGYTF. Written as DNA, the CDR3 is TGCAGCGTTGATAGACAGGGCTCTGGCTACACCTTC.

This clone occurred once. J is TRBJ2-7 and V is TRBV27, with 7 nucleotides matching TRBD2. The germline CDR1 and CDR2 sequences are MNHEY and SMNVEV (reference sequence). The CDR3 contains 13 residues. With 2 bases clipped from V and 5 bases from J, the junction kept 3 bases outside the gene matches. CDR3: CASSLEGGDEQYF. In DNA form, the CDR3 reads TGTGCCAGCAGTTTAGAGGGAGGGGACGAGCAGTACTTC.

This clone was counted at least ten times. The chain has TRBV18 and TRBJ2-7; TRBD2 is a possible D gene (6 bases). CDR3 size: 14 residues. Germline V gene data show CDR1 as KGHSH and CDR2 as LQKENI. The V end was cut by 4 bases, the J end by 6 bases, with 16 bases between. CDR3 nucleotide sequence: TGTGCCAGCTCACAGGGAATTGTTAGCGGCGAGCAGTACTTC. The encoded protein is CASSQGIVSGEQYF.

This clone has more than one count but fewer than ten. Germline and junction disagree at one end, which may indicate a read error. Other DNA sequences from this sample encode an identical CDR3 as well. This sequence joins TRBV30 and TRBJ1-3; D might be TRBD1 (6 bases). This CDR3 contains 15 residues. Germline V gene sequence: CDR1 GTSNPN, CDR2 SVGIG (reference sequence). The CDR3 DNA follows: TGTGCCTGGAGCCGAAGGGGGTTAGCTGGAAACACTATATATTTT. This translates into CAWSRRGLAGNTIYF.

This sequence joins TRBV9 and TRBJ2-3; D may be TRBD1 or TRBD2 (5 bases each). Looked up from germline, CDR1 is SGDLS and CDR2 is YYNGEE. The CDR3 is made up of 14 amino acids. V was trimmed by 1 base and J by 5 bases, leaving 11 bases between them. This CDR3 reads CASSVQFGGDTQYF. Here the CDR3 DNA reads TGTGCCAGCAGCGTACAGTTTGGGGGAGATACGCAGTATTTT.

V usage is TRBV6-6 and J usage is TRBJ1-3, with D possibly matching TRBD1 (5 bases). The germline V gene has CDR1 MNHNY and CDR2 SVGAGI (reference sequence). This CDR3 is 15 amino acids long. V dropped 6 bases and J dropped 0 bases, with 12 bases sitting between them. The CDR3, as DNA: TGTGCCAGCAGCCGGGACGGCCGCTCTGGAAACACCATATATTTT. Its protein product is CASSRDGRSGNTIYF.

The chain employs TRBV7-9 and TRBJ2-1; 7 bases map to TRBD1. Germline V gives CDR1 SEHNR, CDR2 FQNEAQ (reference sequence). V was clipped by 4 bases and J by 1 base; unmatched bases: 10. The CDR3 covers 17 residues. The CDR3, as DNA: TGTGCCAGCAGCTCAAGGCAACAGGGACAGTCCTACAATGAGCAGTTCTTC. This translates into CASSSRQQGQSYNEQFF.

The chain recombines TRBV29-1 with TRBJ2-7; 10 bases line up with TRBD1. Germline CDR1 is SQVTM and CDR2 is ANQGSEA. The CDR3 totals 12 residues. J gave up 3 bases and V 5 bases, and 1 base lay outside the gene matches. The CDR3 loop reads CSVWTGGYEQYF. The CDR3 DNA reads TGCAGCGTTTGGACAGGGGGCTACGAGCAGTACTTC.